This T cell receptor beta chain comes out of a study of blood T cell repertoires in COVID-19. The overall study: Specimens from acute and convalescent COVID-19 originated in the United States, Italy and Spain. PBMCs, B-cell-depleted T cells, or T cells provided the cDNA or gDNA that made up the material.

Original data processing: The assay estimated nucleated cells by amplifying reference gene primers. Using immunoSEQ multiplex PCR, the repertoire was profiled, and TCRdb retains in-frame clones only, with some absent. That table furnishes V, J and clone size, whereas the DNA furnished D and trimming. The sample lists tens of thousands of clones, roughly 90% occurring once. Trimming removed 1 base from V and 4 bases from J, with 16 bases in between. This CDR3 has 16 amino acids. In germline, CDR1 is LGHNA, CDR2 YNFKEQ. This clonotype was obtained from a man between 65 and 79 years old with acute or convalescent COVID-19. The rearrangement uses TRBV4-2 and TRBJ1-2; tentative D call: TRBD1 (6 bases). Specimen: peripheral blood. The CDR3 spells CASSQGSGGGLYGYTF. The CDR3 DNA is TGTGCCAGCAGCCAAGGCTCGGGGGGGGGCCTCTATGGCTACACCTTC.